The 10 T cell receptor beta chains below come from one sample, sequenced in a study of cytomegalovirus exposure and HLA in healthy donors. Use of 60 Vbeta and 13 Jbeta primers characterized the PCR. Here immunoSEQ multiplex PCR was the method, and the copy in TCRdb shows in-frame clones only, minus some. The sample contains 240,000 or so clones, 82% of which appear only once. The sequencing sample was made of PBMCs. The receptors stem from a woman aged 35 to 49 in good health and CMV-seropositive.

The chain combines TRBV14 with TRBJ2-3, with D perhaps TRBD2 (5 bases). V lost 4 bases and J lost 2, with 7 bases in between. The germline CDR1 and CDR2 sequences are SGHDN and FVKESK. The CDR3 is 13 residues long. The CDR3 is CASSLLDTDTQYF. DNA of the CDR3: TGTGCCAGCAGCCTACTAGACACAGATACGCAGTATTTT.

The chain recombines TRBV14 with TRBJ2-7, with no clear D. Trimming stripped 1 base from V and 7 bases from J, with 5 bases between. From germline, CDR1 is SGHDN and CDR2 FVKESK. The CDR3 sequence is 11 residues long. CDR3 sequence (DNA): TGTGCCAGCAGCCAAGTGGCAGAGCAGTACTTC. Translation gives CASSQVAEQYF.

The chain links TRBV10-2 to TRBJ2-5; 9 nucleotides line up with TRBD2. Looked up from germline, CDR1 is WSHSY and CDR2 is SAAADI. V lost 6 bases and J lost 3; bases outside the gene matches: 5. The CDR3 loop spans 14 amino acids. CDR3 nucleotide sequence: TGCGCCAGCAGAAGAGCGGGGGGTGAAGAGACCCAGTACTTC. Residues: CASRRAGGEETQYF.

The J gene is TRBJ2-7, the V gene TRBV5-4, with TRBD1 identical over 10 bases. This CDR3 has 14 amino acids. Per the germline V gene, CDR1 is SGHNT and CDR2 is YYREEE (reference sequence). The V and J ends lost 3 bases and 2 bases, in that order; junction bases with no gene match: 2. The CDR3 is CASSSGQGAYEQYF. CDR3 DNA sequence: TGTGCCAGCAGCTCCGGACAGGGGGCCTACGAGCAGTACTTC.

V is TRBV7-9 and J is TRBJ2-1; 14 nucleotides line up with TRBD2. CDR1 and CDR2 (germline): SEHNR, FQNEAQ (reference sequence). The CDR3 runs to 18 residues. V lost 4 bases and J lost 7; bases outside the gene matches: 12. The CDR3 region is CASSSGTSGRLVTNEQFF. The DNA of the CDR3 is TGTGCCAGCAGCTCCGGGACTAGCGGGAGACTAGTCACAAATGAGCAGTTCTTC.

This clone has only a few counts. The genes are TRBV6-1 and TRBJ1-1; no clear D. Per the germline V gene, CDR1 is MNHNS and CDR2 is SASEGT. V lost 5 bases and J 5 bases, leaving 9 bases between the germline ends. The CDR3 extends over 12 amino acids. CDR3 protein: CASSRKLTEAFF. DNA of the CDR3: TGTGCCAGCAGTCGCAAGCTTACTGAAGCTTTCTTT.

This chain connects TRBV4-2 to TRBJ2-1; D is possibly TRBD2 (6 bases). V lost 3 bases to trimming and J lost 6 bases, with 12 bases between them. In germline, CDR1 is LGHNA, CDR2 YNFKEQ. This CDR3 region has 14 residues. This CDR3 is CASSQTRTSNEQFF. CDR3 sequence (DNA): TGTGCCAGCAGCCAGACTAGGACGTCCAATGAGCAGTTCTTC.

In regard to this clone: Additional DNA sequences in this sample encode the identical CDR3. The chain couples TRBV7-9 to TRBJ1-6; the match to TRBD1 covers 8 bases. Germline CDR1 SEHNR, CDR2 FQNEAQ (reference sequence). V was pared by 6 bases and J by 7 bases, with 11 bases of the junction left unmatched. The CDR3 extends over 16 amino acids. CDR3 nucleotides: TGTGCCAGCAGTTATACCGGGACAGGAACGAATTCACCCCTCCACTTT. Translation: CASSYTGTGTNSPLHF. Combining the CDR3 with reference TRBV7-9 and TRBJ1-6 gives the whole variable domain DTGVSQNPRHKITKRGQNVTFRCDPISEHNRLYWYRQTLGQGPEFLTYFQNEAQLEKSRLLSDRFSAERPKGSFSTLEIQRTEQGDSAMYLCASSYTGTGTNSPLHFGNGTRLTVT.

In its sample, this clone was seen once. The gene calls are TRBV5-1 and TRBJ2-2; 7 bases line up with TRBD2. The V gene end was trimmed by 4 bases and the J gene end by 4 bases; junction bases not matched to a gene: 10. This CDR3 is built from 16 residues. Germline-derived CDR1 and CDR2 are SGHRS and YFSETQ. This chain's CDR3 is CASSPLAELFTGELFF. Here the CDR3 DNA reads TGCGCCAGCAGCCCCCTAGCGGAACTCTTCACCGGGGAGCTGTTTTTT.

The CDR3 nucleotides read TGTGCCAGCAGCTTAAGGGGGGGAGAGACCCAGTACTTC. It yields the protein CASSLRGGETQYF. The rearrangement links TRBV11-3 to TRBJ2-5; perhaps TRBD2 as D (7 bases). This CDR3 is 13 amino acids long. Trimming removed 2 bases at V and 4 bases at J, with 8 bases between. The V gene's germline CDR1 is SGHNT and CDR2 YENEEA.